The 22 T cell receptor beta chains below come from one sample, sequenced in a study of beta chain features in type 1 diabetes. The study reverse transcribed the entire isolated RNA, so it sequenced expressed TCRB transcripts. Profiled with immunoSEQ multiplex PCR; TCRdb holds only in-frame clones, not every one. The sample contains 120,000 or so clones, about 15% of which appear only once. For these TCRs, the target antigens are not known. General observations from the study: Shortening of TCRB CDR3s, moderate but significant, appeared in all four CD4+ subsets of Type 1 diabetes patients.

The sequencing input was central memory CD4+ T cells from blood. The receptor source for this set is a man aged 30 to 39 with type 1 diabetes.

This clone showed up just a few times. The rearrangement uses TRBV6-1 and TRBJ1-5; no definite D call. The CDR3 has 16 residues. V dropped 2 bases and J dropped 0 bases, with 11 bases sitting between them. Germline V gene lookup returns CDR1 MNHNS and CDR2 SASEGT. CDR3 loop: CASSEYGSSSNQPQHF. The CDR3 DNA sequence: TGTGCCAGCAGTGAATACGGCAGTTCTAGCAATCAGCCCCAGCATTTT.

This clone has a handful of counts. The chain has TRBV6-5 and TRBJ1-6, with 9 bases that match TRBD1. From germline, CDR1 is MNHEY and CDR2 SVGAGI. V lost 6 bases and J lost 7; bases outside the gene matches: 4. The CDR3 runs 14 residues. The CDR3 DNA sequence: TGTGCCAGCAGGGGACAGGGCTCGAATTCACCCCTCCACTTT. Encoded protein: CASRGQGSNSPLHF.

V is TRBV28 and J is TRBJ1-6; 9 positions agree with TRBD1. Germline trimming cut 4 bases from V and 10 bases from J; bases unmatched to any gene: 2. Germline V gives CDR1 MDHEN, CDR2 SYDVKM. CDR3 size: 13 residues. The CDR3 DNA is TGTGCCAGCAGTTCGGACAGGGGATCACCCCTCCACTTT. Encoded protein: CASSSDRGSPLHF.

This clone has a handful of counts. The sample carries other DNA sequences with the same CDR3. The rearrangement joins TRBV29-1 to TRBJ2-7; TRBD1 agrees at 8 bases. Germline V gene data show CDR1 as SQVTM and CDR2 as ANQGSEA. The length of the CDR3 is 13 residues. V lost 7 bases to trimming and J lost 3 bases; unmatched junction nucleotides: 8. CDR3 protein: CSASGQGSYEQYF. The CDR3 bases are TGCAGCGCATCTGGACAGGGAAGCTACGAGCAGTACTTC.

The chain joins TRBV18 to TRBJ1-2; 7 bases match TRBD1. This CDR3 has 13 amino acids. Germline CDR1 is KGHSH and CDR2 is LQKENI. The V and J ends lost 1 base and 6 bases, in that order; junction bases with no gene match: 2. CDR3 in amino acids: CASSPRQGDGYTF. In nucleotides, the CDR3 is TGTGCCAGCTCACCACGGCAGGGGGATGGCTACACCTTC.

The genes are TRBV11-2 and TRBJ2-7; TRBD1 aligns across 7 bases. The germline V gene encodes CDR1 SGHAT and CDR2 FQNNGV. V dropped 5 bases and J dropped 4; count of bases not matched to a gene: 8. The CDR3 sequence is 14 residues long. The CDR3 reads CASSQQGVRYEQYF. CDR3 coding DNA: TGTGCCAGCAGCCAGCAGGGGGTTCGATACGAGCAGTACTTC.

This clone was detected ten times or more. This chain joins TRBV9 and TRBJ2-2; D remains unclear. CDR3 length: 14 residues. The V gene lost 1 base and the J gene lost 6 bases, with 10 bases spanning the gap. Per germline, CDR1 SGDLS and CDR2 YYNGEE. The CDR3 DNA reads as TGTGCCAGCAGCGTACGGGTGGGCGCCGGGGAGCTGTTTTTT. Translating it yields CASSVRVGAGELFF. The complete variable domain, with remaining parts taken from reference TRBV9 and TRBJ2-2, reads DSGVTQTPKHLITATGQRVTLRCSPRSGDLSVYWYQQSLDQGLQFLIQYYNGEERAKGNILERFSAQQFPDLHSELNLSSLELGDSALYFCASSVRVGAGELFFGEGSRLTVL.

This clone was detected a few times. The chain recombines TRBV4-1 with TRBJ2-5, with a possible D match to TRBD2 (6 bases). CDR3 length: 16 residues. V lost 1 base to trimming and J lost 1 base, with 13 bases between them. CDR1 is MGHRA and CDR2 is YSYEKL in the germline V gene. The CDR3 sequence is CASSQVGRRVQETQYF. In nucleotides, the CDR3 is TGCGCCAGCAGCCAAGTGGGGAGGCGGGTCCAAGAGACCCAGTACTTC.

A few counts support this clone. The chain uses TRBV7-8 and TRBJ2-3, with a weak D call TRBD2 (6 bases). Trimming left V 1 base short and J 2 bases short, with 19 bases between. The length of the CDR3 is 18 residues. CDR1 and CDR2 (germline): SGHVS, FQNEAQ. The CDR3 DNA sequence: TGTGCCAGCAGCTTAGGATCTTTAGCGGCTTTTTACACAGATACGCAGTATTTT. This encodes CASSLGSLAAFYTDTQYF.

This clone was recorded once. The rearrangement joins TRBV7-6 to TRBJ2-7; possible D gene TRBD2, 5 bases. The CDR3 is 15 amino acids. With 6 bases removed from V and 4 bases from J, the gap between germline ends came to 19 bases. CDR1 and CDR2 from the germline V gene are SGHVS and FNYEAQ. The CDR3 region has the DNA TGTGCCAGCAGTCTCGACCCAGACCCGGGATACGAGCAGTACTTC. The encoded protein is CASSLDPDPGYEQYF.

This clone is classed as medium-sized. In DNA form, the CDR3 reads TGTGCCAGCTCACCGAACGGACAGGGGAATTACAATGAGCAGTTCTTC. This sequence encodes CASSPNGQGNYNEQFF. The chain recombines TRBV18 with TRBJ2-1; 9 bases are shared with TRBD1. The germline V gene has CDR1 KGHSH and CDR2 LQKENI. V shed 3 bases, J shed 4 bases, and the junction held 7 bases outside the gene matches. This CDR3 contains 16 residues. Full variable domain (outside the CDR3, taken from reference TRBV18 and TRBJ2-1): NAGVMQNPRHLVRRRGQEARLRCSPMKGHSHVYWYRQLPEEGLKFMVYLQKENIIDESGMPKERFSAEFPKEGPSILRIQQVVRGDSAAYFCASSPNGQGNYNEQFFGPGTRLTVL.

The chain couples TRBV28 to TRBJ2-4, with 7 bases lining up with TRBD1. CDR1 and CDR2 (germline): MDHEN, SYDVKM. The CDR3 runs to 16 residues. Trimming removed 4 bases from V and 1 base from J; junction bases left unmatched: 7. The CDR3 spells CASSYDRAGAKNIQYF. The CDR3 nucleotides are TGTGCCAGCAGTTACGACAGGGCAGGGGCCAAAAACATTCAGTACTTC.

The chain carries TRBV29-1 and TRBJ2-3; D ambiguous. This CDR3 comprises 11 residues. V was pared by 6 bases and J by 6 bases, with 10 bases between. CDR1 is SQVTM and CDR2 is ANQGSEA in the germline V gene. Written as DNA, the CDR3 is TGCAGCGTGCCGCTACCGGATACGCAGTATTTT. Its translation: CSVPLPDTQYF.

There are a few counts of this clone. The chain carries TRBV11-2 and TRBJ2-5; 7 positions agree with TRBD2. V lost 4 bases, J lost 3 bases, and 11 bases stayed unmatched. Germline V CDR1 and CDR2: SGHAT, FQNNGV. This CDR3 spans 16 amino acids. This CDR3 reads CASSYRPGEGKETQYF. CDR3 nucleotides: TGTGCCAGCAGCTACCGGCCCGGGGAGGGGAAAGAGACCCAGTACTTC. The full variable domain, rest sourced from reference TRBV11-2 and TRBJ2-5, is EAGVAQSPRYKIIEKRQSVAFWCNPISGHATLYWYQQILGQGPKLLIQFQNNGVVDDSQLPKDRFSAERLKGVDSTLKIQPAKLEDSAVYLCASSYRPGEGKETQYFGPGTRLLVL.

A word on this clone: At one of its ends the junction is not consistent with the germline gene, which may arise from a read error. The V gene is TRBV7-7, the J gene TRBJ2-5; TRBD1 matches at 8 bases. CDR1 and CDR2 (germline): SSHAT, FNYEAQ (reference sequence). This CDR3 has 15 residues. This chain's CDR3 is CASSRGDRRQETQYF. For the CDR3, the DNA is TGTGCTAGCAGCCGAGGGGACAGGCGACAAGAGACCCAGTACTTC.

As regards this clone: Within the sample, other DNA sequences also encode this same CDR3. V usage is TRBV7-2 and J usage is TRBJ2-7; 7 bases line up with TRBD2. The CDR3 covers 14 residues. J lost 2 bases, V lost 0 bases, and 1 base had no gene match. From germline, CDR1 is SGHTA and CDR2 FQGNSA. The CDR3 DNA reads TGTGCCAGCAGCTTAGCGGGGGGGACCTACGAGCAGTACTTC. Residues: CASSLAGGTYEQYF.

The V gene is TRBV7-2, the J gene TRBJ2-3; D not certain. CDR3 length: 13 amino acids. V was pared by 2 bases and J by 3 bases, with 6 bases between. The germline gives CDR1 SGHTA, CDR2 FQGNSA. CDR3 nucleotides: TGTGCCAGCAGCTTACCCGGGACAGATACGCAGTATTTT. Protein product: CASSLPGTDTQYF. Supplemented by reference TRBV7-2 and TRBJ2-3, the full variable domain reads GAGVSQSPSNKVTEKGKDVELRCDPISGHTALYWYRQSLGQGLEFLIYFQGNSAPDKSGLPSDRFSAERTGGSVSTLTIQRTQQEDSAVYLCASSLPGTDTQYFGPGTRLTVL.

This clone has a handful of counts. J is TRBJ2-3 and V is TRBV7-2; a possible D gene is TRBD1 (5 bases). Per germline, CDR1 SGHTA and CDR2 FQGNSA. The CDR3 has 15 residues. The V gene lost 1 base and the J gene lost 5 bases, with 13 bases spanning the gap. CDR3 sequence (DNA): TGTGCCAGCAGCTTAGATCTGGGGCCTAAAGATACGCAGTATTTT. It codes for CASSLDLGPKDTQYF. Looking up the rest from reference TRBV7-2 and TRBJ2-3 gives the full variable domain: GAGVSQSPSNKVTEKGKDVELRCDPISGHTALYWYRQSLGQGLEFLIYFQGNSAPDKSGLPSDRFSAERTGGSVSTLTIQRTQQEDSAVYLCASSLDLGPKDTQYFGPGTRLTVL.

The chain carries TRBV15 and TRBJ2-3; D could derive from TRBD1 or TRBD2 (5 bases each). V was trimmed by 5 bases and J by 7 bases, leaving 16 bases between them. From germline, CDR1 is LNHNV and CDR2 YYDKDF (reference sequence). The CDR3 consists of 14 residues. The CDR3 DNA is TGTGCCACCAGCGTAGGGACCGCCGACAATACGCAGTATTTT. Protein sequence: CATSVGTADNTQYF. The variable domain in full, with the rest retrieved from reference TRBV15 and TRBJ2-3, is DAMVIQNPRYQVTQFGKPVTLSCSQTLNHNVMYWYQQKSSQAPKLLFHYYDKDFNNEADTPDNFQSRRPNTSFCFLDIRSPGLGDTAMYLCATSVGTADNTQYFGPGTRLTVL.

This sequence joins TRBV7-6 and TRBJ2-3; TRBD1 might be the D (6 bases). This CDR3 has 12 amino acids. Germline V gives CDR1 SGHVS, CDR2 FNYEAQ. V lost 5 bases and J 5 bases, leaving 8 bases between the germline ends. The CDR3 is CASSPGVDTQYF. CDR3 DNA sequence: TGTGCCAGCAGCCCAGGGGTAGATACGCAGTATTTT.

This clone was detected ten times or more. This chain uses TRBV11-3 with TRBJ2-1; TRBD2 matches at 7 bases. The ends lost 7 bases at V and 2 bases at J; junction bases unmatched: 8. This CDR3 spans 15 amino acids. Germline CDR1 is SGHNT and CDR2 is YENEEA. CDR3 sequence (DNA): TGTGCCAGCACCCCCTGGGAGGGCCCCTACAATGAGCAGTTCTTC. Translating it yields CASTPWEGPYNEQFF.

The J gene is TRBJ2-5, the V gene TRBV5-1, with 10 bases identical to TRBD2. Germline-derived CDR1 and CDR2 are SGHRS and YFSETQ. This CDR3 contains 15 residues. The J segment lost 1 base and the V segment lost 2 bases, leaving 2 bases of the junction unmatched. The CDR3 region has the DNA TGCGCCAGCAGCTTCAGACTAGCGGGCCAAGAGACCCAGTACTTC. Translating it yields CASSFRLAGQETQYF.